The 30 T cell receptor beta chains presented below share a single source sample, sequenced in a study of prognosis after radiotherapy for stage I lung cancer. Starting from genomic DNA, TCR beta CDR3 was amplified through two-round multiplex PCR. Primers were specific to each TRBV and TRBJ gene in first-round PCR. TCRdb used MiXCR to reprocess the multiplex PCR reads, holding one entry per CDR3 protein. This table has about 35,000 distinct CDR3 sequences, 30% to 35% appearing once. Sample: PBMCs, taken before or after stereotactic body radiation therapy (not recorded which). The source is a donor aged 50 or older with non-small cell lung cancer.

Comment on this clonotype: The junction shows a germline mismatch at one end, possibly a read error. This chain connects TRBV30 to TRBJ2-5; TRBD2 might be the D (6 bases). The CDR3 loop spans 12 amino acids. CDR1 and CDR2 (germline): GTSNPN, SVGIG (reference sequence). Here the CDR3 DNA reads TGTGCCCGGAGTGCGGGGCCAACACCGCAGTACTTC. Protein product: CARSAGPTPQYF.

In this sample, this clonotype turned up many times. The V call is TRBV29-1, the J call TRBJ2-1; TRBD1 matches 11 bases. This CDR3 has 15 amino acids. Germline loops: CDR1 SQVTM, CDR2 ANQGSEA. Losses at the gene ends were 0 bases for V and 8 bases for J; bases not matched to a gene: 6. The CDR3 here is CSVEDQGQGGHEQFF. Written as DNA, the CDR3 is TGCAGCGTTGAAGACCAGGGACAGGGGGGCCATGAGCAGTTCTTC.

This clonotype was seen many times. The chain combines TRBV9 with TRBJ2-1; TRBD1 agrees at 8 bases. The CDR3 length is 15 residues. The germline V gene has CDR1 SGDLS and CDR2 YYNGEE. The junction had 7 bases not matched to a gene; V was cut back by 4 bases and J by 4 bases. In nucleotides, the CDR3 is TGTGCCAGCAGCCTTGGGACAGGACCTTACAATGAGCAGTTCTTC. Translated: CASSLGTGPYNEQFF.

This clonotype was found many times. V and J are TRBV20-1 and TRBJ2-2; D ambiguous. Germline CDR1 DFQATT, CDR2 SNEGSKA (reference sequence). V lost 1 base, J lost 2 bases, and 8 bases lay in between. CDR3 length: 14 residues. CDR3 DNA: TGCAGTGCTAGAGCGGTGACCAACACCGGGGAGCTGTTTTTT. Translating it yields CSARAVTNTGELFF.

This clonotype was detected once. The chain joins TRBV27 to TRBJ1-5; a weak D match, TRBD1 (5 bases). CDR3 length: 14 residues. Trimming cost V 2 bases and J 3 bases, with 8 bases left between them. CDR1 and CDR2 from the germline V gene are MNHEY and SMNVEV (reference sequence). CDR3 DNA: TGTGCCAGCAGTTTAGTGGGGGACAATCAGCCCCAGCATTTT. It encodes CASSLVGDNQPQHF.

This clonotype was seen ten or more times. The chain couples TRBV5-1 to TRBJ2-2; D is tentatively TRBD1 or TRBD2 (5 bases each). The V end was cut by 5 bases, the J end by 2 bases, with 13 bases between. The CDR3 consists of 15 residues. The germline gives CDR1 SGHRS, CDR2 YFSETQ. The CDR3 sequence is CASRRDGGNTGELFF. CDR3 sequence (DNA): TGCGCCAGCAGGAGGGACGGAGGAAACACCGGGGAGCTGTTTTTT.

This clonotype has at least ten counts. The chain carries TRBV20-1 and TRBJ1-2, with a possible D match to TRBD1 (6 bases). Trimming stripped 6 bases from V and 4 bases from J, with 18 bases between. This CDR3 spans 14 amino acids. Looked up from germline, CDR1 is DFQATT and CDR2 is SNEGSKA (reference sequence). Written as DNA, the CDR3 is TGCAGTGCCCGAGCGGCCGGGGGCTTCTATGGCTACACCTTC. This translates into CSARAAGGFYGYTF.

This clonotype was seen ten or more times. The V call is TRBV13, the J call TRBJ2-7; 9 bases are a match to TRBD1. There are 16 residues in the CDR3. The ends lost 5 bases at V and 7 bases at J; junction bases unmatched: 15. Germline V CDR1 and CDR2: PRHDT, FYEKMQ (reference sequence). The CDR3 reads CASSLKRTGVGGEQYF. The CDR3 bases are TGTGCCAGCAGCCTGAAGCGGACAGGGGTGGGGGGAGAGCAGTACTTC.

This clonotype was detected a few times. A read error may explain this, as a much larger clone is one base away. J is TRBJ1-5 and V is TRBV6-1; possibly TRBD1 for D (5 bases). Trimming left V 9 bases short and J 4 bases short, with 13 bases between. The germline V gene encodes CDR1 MNHNS and CDR2 SASEGT. The CDR3 extends over 13 amino acids. CDR3 DNA sequence: TGTGCCAGTGCATCCGGGGCAAATCAGCCCCAGCATTTT. Translation: CASASGANQPQHF.

Many counts were recorded for this clonotype. J is TRBJ1-1 and V is TRBV10-2, with D maybe TRBD1 (5 bases). Trimming removed 6 bases at V and 1 base at J, with 12 bases between. CDR1 and CDR2 from the germline V gene are WSHSY and SAAADI. The CDR3 has 14 residues. The CDR3 coding sequence is TGCGCCAGCAGGGGGGGGACCGAGAACACTGAAGCTTTCTTT. Protein sequence: CASRGGTENTEAFF.

There are a few counts of this clonotype. This may be a read error, as it is one base from a much larger clone. The chain carries TRBV6-2 or TRBV6-3 and TRBJ1-1; 7 bases match TRBD1. This CDR3 region has 16 residues. Looked up from germline, CDR1 is MNHEY and CDR2 is SVGEGT. For the CDR3, the DNA is TGTGCCAGCAGTGGACTACTGGGACAGCTGAACGCTGAAGCTTTCTTT. Amino acid sequence: CASSGLLGQLNAEAFF.

This clonotype was recorded many times. The V call is TRBV4-2, the J call TRBJ2-6; unclear D gene. The germline CDR1 and CDR2 sequences are LGHNA and YNFKEQ. CDR3 length equals 16 residues. Trimming removed 2 bases at V and 1 base at J, with 9 bases between. The CDR3 coding sequence is TGTGCCAGCAGCCAACCTGGGATGTCTGGGGCCAACGTCCTGACTTTC. Translation gives CASSQPGMSGANVLTF.

Remarks on this clonotype: This probably arose from a read error, given a far larger clone one base away. The chain has TRBV6-4 and TRBJ2-7; 9 positions agree with TRBD1. The CDR3 runs 13 residues. Germline trimming cut 6 bases from V and 1 base from J; bases unmatched to any gene: 1. Per the germline V gene, CDR1 is MRHNA and CDR2 is SNTAGT. CDR3 coding DNA: TGTGCCAGCAGGACAGGGGGATCCTACGAGCAGTACTTC. Translated, it gives CASRTGGSYEQYF.

This clonotype was detected many times. V is TRBV6-5 and J is TRBJ1-1; D call uncertain. This CDR3 has 17 amino acids. The V end lost 2 bases, the J end lost 1 base, and 17 bases lay between the germline ends. Germline V gene lookup returns CDR1 MNHEY and CDR2 SVGAGI. For the CDR3, the DNA is TGTGCCAGCAGTTACCGAAGGGCGAGGACGGGGAACACTGAAGCTTTCTTT. It yields the protein CASSYRRARTGNTEAFF.

This clonotype was found many times. The chain combines TRBV19 with TRBJ2-5; D possibly corresponds to TRBD1 (6 bases). This CDR3 has 13 residues. CDR1 LNHDA and CDR2 SQIVND come from the germline V gene (reference sequence). The ends were cut back, 3 bases at V and 1 base at J, with 6 bases in the middle. The CDR3 region is CASSMDSQETQYF. In DNA, the CDR3 is TGTGCCAGTAGTATGGACAGCCAAGAGACCCAGTACTTC.

This clonotype was observed many times. V gene TRBV20-1 combines with J gene TRBJ2-3; 8 bases agree with TRBD1. V trimming: 4 bases; J trimming: 4 bases; junction bases outside the gene matches: 4. Germline-derived CDR1 and CDR2 are DFQATT and SNEGSKA (reference sequence). The length of the CDR3 is 13 residues. CDR3 in DNA: TGCAGTGCTACTCGGACAGGGCCAGATACGCAGTATTTT. It is translated as CSATRTGPDTQYF.

This chain uses TRBV5-5 with TRBJ1-4, with D hard to call. From germline, CDR1 is SGHKS and CDR2 YYEKEE (reference sequence). The V and J ends lost 6 bases and 7 bases respectively, with 13 bases between them. The CDR3 is made up of 13 amino acids. The CDR3 loop reads CASNVALGEKLFF. The CDR3, as DNA: TGTGCCAGCAACGTTGCGTTGGGTGAAAAACTGTTTTTT.

The genes are TRBV20-1 and TRBJ2-7; no firm D call. V was trimmed by 3 bases and J by 3 bases, leaving 6 bases between them. CDR1 is DFQATT and CDR2 is SNEGSKA in the germline V gene (reference sequence). The CDR3 length is 11 residues. CDR3 residues: CSARWCYEQYF. In DNA form, the CDR3 reads TGCAGTGCTAGGTGGTGCTACGAGCAGTACTTC.

A word on this clonotype: At one end the junction does not follow the germline gene, possibly because of a read error. V usage is TRBV3-1 and J usage is TRBJ2-3; D not resolved. Germline V gives CDR1 LGHDT, CDR2 YNNKEL (reference sequence). The CDR3 has 13 amino acids. CDR3 DNA: TGTGCCAGCAGCCTCGGGTGTCTAGATACTCAGTATTTT. It is translated as CASSLGCLDTQYF.

A single count supports this clonotype. The chain carries TRBV6-5 and TRBJ2-7; TRBD2 might be the D (7 bases). Per germline, CDR1 MNHEY and CDR2 SVGAGI. The CDR3 runs to 15 residues. Trimming took off 2 bases at V and 2 bases at J, with 13 bases between the two ends. The CDR3: CASSYTTGRAYEQYF. The CDR3 bases are TGTGCCAGCAGTTACACAACAGGGAGGGCCTACGAGCAGTACTTC.

This clonotype came up many times. The J gene is TRBJ2-5, the V gene TRBV5-1, with D tentatively TRBD2 (5 bases). Germline assignment: CDR1 SGHRS and CDR2 YFSETQ. The CDR3 covers 16 residues. The V and J ends lost 3 bases and 2 bases respectively, with 17 bases between them. The chain's CDR3 is CASSSGPRGPQETQYF. CDR3 DNA: TGCGCCAGCAGCTCCGGCCCCAGAGGGCCTCAAGAGACCCAGTACTTC.

This rearrangement joins TRBV6-1 to TRBJ1-2; maybe TRBD1 (5 bases). CDR1 and CDR2 (germline): MNHNS, SASEGT. The CDR3 totals 17 residues. V lost 7 bases, J lost 4 bases, and 25 bases lay in between. In DNA, the CDR3 is TGTGCCAGCAAAGCCGGGACGGGGGTCACACTGGGCTATGGCTACACCTTC. It codes for CASKAGTGVTLGYGYTF.

V and J are TRBV9 and TRBJ2-1; the D is unclear. The CDR3 is 16 amino acids. Germline values: CDR1 SGDLS, CDR2 YYNGEE. V lost 4 bases, J lost 6 bases, and 20 bases lay in between. Here the CDR3 reads CASSHQVGLRPNEQFF. Here the CDR3 DNA reads TGTGCCAGCAGCCATCAGGTAGGGCTACGACCCAATGAGCAGTTCTTC. Looking up the rest from reference TRBV9 and TRBJ2-1 gives the full variable domain: DSGVTQTPKHLITATGQRVTLRCSPRSGDLSVYWYQQSLDQGLQFLIQYYNGEERAKGNILERFSAQQFPDLHSELNLSSLELGDSALYFCASSHQVGLRPNEQFFGPGTRLTVL.

The genes are TRBV7-2 and TRBJ2-7; 8 nucleotides agree with TRBD2. Per germline, CDR1 SGHTA and CDR2 FQGNSA. V lost 4 bases and J lost 3; bases outside the gene matches: 11. This CDR3 contains 16 residues. CDR3 DNA: TGTGCCAGCAGCTGCTCATCAGCGGGGGTCAGCTACGAGCAGTACTTC. Translating gives CASSCSSAGVSYEQYF.

Worth noting for this clonotype: A single base is all that separates this from a far larger clone, so a read error is likely. The V and J genes are TRBV6-8 and TRBJ1-6; no reliable D call. This CDR3 comprises 13 residues. Trimming took off 2 bases at V and 12 bases at J, with 11 bases between the two ends. The V gene's germline CDR1 is MNHGY and CDR2 SAAAGT. Here the CDR3 reads CASSYSHELPLHF. For the CDR3, the DNA is TGTGCCAGCAGTTACAGTCACGAGTTACCCCTCCACTTT.

This clonotype was observed at least ten times. This sequence joins TRBV19 and TRBJ2-5; possibly TRBD2 for D (5 bases). Trimming removed 6 bases from V and 5 bases from J, with 13 bases in between. The CDR3 spans 13 residues. Germline V gene lookup returns CDR1 LNHDA and CDR2 SQIVND (reference sequence). The CDR3 nucleotides read TGTGCCAGTAGCCCCTCTGGGGAGGAGACCCAGTACTTC. It translates to CASSPSGEETQYF.

This clonotype was detected many times. V is TRBV30 and J is TRBJ1-2; D perhaps matches TRBD1 (5 bases). From germline, CDR1 is GTSNPN and CDR2 SVGIG (reference sequence). The CDR3 totals 11 residues. The ends were cut back, 2 bases at V and 7 bases at J, with 8 bases in the middle. CDR3 coding DNA: TGTGCCTGGAGTCCGACAGTTGGCTACACCTTC. It codes for CAWSPTVGYTF.

Concerning this clonotype: It may be a read error: a sequence one base away is much more abundant. In this CDR3 the conserved last residue, phenylalanine or tryptophan, is missing, so a read error is likely. The J gene is TRBJ2-7, the V gene TRBV6-2 or TRBV6-3, with D uncertain. V lost 8 bases to trimming and J lost 3 bases, with 14 bases between them. In germline, CDR1 is MNHEY, CDR2 SVGEGT. The CDR3 runs to 13 residues. The CDR3 DNA reads as TGTGCCAGCGGATCTTCCTTCCGCTACGAGCAGTACCTC. As protein: CASGSSFRYEQYL.

Comment on this clonotype: The junction differs from germline at one of its ends, possibly a read error. The chain links TRBV5-1 to TRBJ1-6, with D tentatively TRBD1 (6 bases). The CDR3 has 15 residues. Germline loops: CDR1 SGHRS, CDR2 YFSETQ. The CDR3 coding sequence is TGCGCCAGCATTCTCGAGGGGGGGGGAAATTCACTCCTCCACTTT. Encoded protein: CASILEGGGNSLLHF.

The J gene is TRBJ2-3, the V gene TRBV7-2, with unresolved D. Trimming removed 1 base from V and 7 bases from J, with 9 bases in between. The germline V gene encodes CDR1 SGHTA and CDR2 FQGNSA. CDR3 size: 13 residues. The CDR3 loop reads CASSLGISHTQYF. CDR3 in DNA: TGTGCCAGCAGCTTAGGGATTAGTCATACGCAGTATTTT.